This T cell receptor (beta chain) derives from a study of monozygotic twins with inflammatory bowel disease. Study-level points and caveats: IBD patients shared fewer clonotypes with other individuals than healthy twins, especially patients with disease activity signs. Similarity of repertoires did not differ between concordant and discordant twins, possibly from limited power. Whereas healthy co-twins had higher TCRbeta diversity (inverse Simpson), IBD patients had lower diversity.

For this clonotype: Its antigen remains unidentified.

TCRdb re-called the 5' RACE reads and gives one entry per CDR3 protein, without DNA. The sample includes 110,000 to 150,000 distinct CDR3 sequences. Sequencing was performed on blood. The receptor comes from a human donor with ulcerative colitis or Crohn's disease, or a healthy co-twin of an affected twin (not recorded which).

The CDR3: CSARGPGGGKALDTQYF. V and J are TRBV20-1 and TRBJ2-3; TCRdb calls TRBD1, which cannot be checked without DNA. CDR3 size: 17 residues. Germline V gives CDR1 DFQATT, CDR2 SNEGSKA (reference sequence).